The 7 T cell receptor beta chains given below trace back to one sample, sequenced in a study of T cell repertoires in cytomegalovirus infection. TCRdb processed the reads anew with MiXCR; each CDR3 protein has one entry. This table has approximately 990,000 distinct CDR3 sequences, roughly a third appearing once. These receptors have no identified antigens. The sequencing here drew on cultured CD8+ T cells from PBMCs, taken from culture after CMV antigen stimulation. The receptors here all came from a human donor in good health (CMV status not recorded). Some clones in this sample may be carry-over from other donors' samples.

V is TRBV4-1 and J is TRBJ2-3, with TRBD2 as a possible D gene (7 bases). CDR3 length: 16 residues. Germline V gene data show CDR1 as MGHRA and CDR2 as YSYEKL. V was shortened by 2 bases and J by 0 bases, with 12 bases between the two germline ends. The chain's CDR3 is CASSQRRGGSTDTQYF. In nucleotides, the CDR3 is TGCGCCAGCAGCCAAAGGAGGGGGGGAAGCACAGATACGCAGTATTTT.

The J gene is TRBJ2-2, the V gene TRBV20-1; D uncertain. The CDR3 loop spans 13 amino acids. Trimming shortened V by 5 bases and J by 2 bases, and 9 bases separated the two germline ends. Germline CDR1 is DFQATT and CDR2 is SNEGSKA (reference sequence). CDR3 nucleotides: TGCAGTGCTTCCGACACTAACACCGGGGAGCTGTTTTTT. Translated, it gives CSASDTNTGELFF.

The rearrangement uses TRBV29-1 and TRBJ1-1; TRBD1 matches 10 bases. Trimming took 0 bases from V and 7 from J; bases not matched to a gene: 8. This CDR3 is 15 amino acids long. Germline CDR1 and CDR2: SQVTM and ANQGSEA. The CDR3 sequence is CSVEEITDRGSEAFF. The CDR3 nucleotides are TGCAGCGTTGAAGAGATAACGGACAGGGGGAGTGAAGCTTTCTTT.

This chain joins TRBV19 and TRBJ2-1, with 10 bases lining up with TRBD2. CDR3 length: 18 residues. J was trimmed by 6 bases and V by 4 bases; bases with no gene match: 15. Germline V CDR1 and CDR2: LNHDA, SQIVND (reference sequence). CDR3 loop: CASSTGEGPGLAFNEQFF. The CDR3 coding sequence is TGTGCCAGTAGTACGGGGGAGGGGCCGGGACTAGCGTTCAATGAGCAGTTCTTC.

The chain uses TRBV6-6 and TRBJ1-1; tentative D call: TRBD1 (5 bases). Germline CDR1 MNHNY, CDR2 SVGAGI (reference sequence). The V end lost 0 bases, the J end lost 3 bases, and 8 bases lay between the germline ends. CDR3 size: 14 residues. The CDR3 reads CASSYSGTYTEAFF. Written as DNA, the CDR3 is TGTGCCAGCAGTTACTCTGGGACTTACACTGAAGCTTTCTTT.

The gene calls are TRBV4-1 and TRBJ1-1; TRBD1 might be the D (5 bases). The germline V gene encodes CDR1 MGHRA and CDR2 YSYEKL. The V end was cut by 0 bases, the J end by 3 bases, with 11 bases between. The length of the CDR3 is 15 residues. The CDR3 coding sequence is TGCGCCAGCAGCCAAGACTCAGGGCTCGACACTGAAGCTTTCTTT. Its translation is CASSQDSGLDTEAFF.

This clonotype was counted ten times or more. The rearrangement joins TRBV13 to TRBJ1-1; D remains unclear. From germline, CDR1 is PRHDT and CDR2 FYEKMQ (reference sequence). V was cut by 0 bases and J by 1 base, with 6 bases left in between. This CDR3 is 14 amino acids long. CDR3 coding DNA: TGTGCCAGCAGCTTAGGACGTAGGAACACTGAAGCTTTCTTT. Translation gives CASSLGRRNTEAFF.